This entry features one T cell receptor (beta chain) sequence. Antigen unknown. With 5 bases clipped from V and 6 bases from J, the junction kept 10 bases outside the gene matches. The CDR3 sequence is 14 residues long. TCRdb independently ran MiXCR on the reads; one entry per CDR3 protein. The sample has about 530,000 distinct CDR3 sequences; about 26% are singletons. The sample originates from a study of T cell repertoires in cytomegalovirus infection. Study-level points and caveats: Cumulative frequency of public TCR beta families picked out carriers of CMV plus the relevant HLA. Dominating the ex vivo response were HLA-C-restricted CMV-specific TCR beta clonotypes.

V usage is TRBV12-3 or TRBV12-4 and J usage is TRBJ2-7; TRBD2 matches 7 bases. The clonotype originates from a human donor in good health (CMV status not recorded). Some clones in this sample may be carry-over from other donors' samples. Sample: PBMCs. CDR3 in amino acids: CASSPTTSSSEQYV. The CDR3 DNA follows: TGTGCCAGCAGTCCAACGACTAGCTCGAGCGAGCAGTACGTC.